These T cell receptor beta chains were read from a single sample in a study of naive and memory T cell subsets. In TCRdb, the UMI-ligation and nested PCR reads were re-called with MiXCR into one record per CDR3 protein. The sample yields some 26,000 distinct CDR3 sequences, 5.2% seen once. The sequenced sample was blood. The receptors derive from an adult in good health. The CDR3 runs from the conserved cysteine through the conserved F or W. A D gene is named only where the DNA matches it firmly. Not all rows give a size; the values are once, few, many and, for expanded clones, a class.

J gene: TRBJ2-1; V gene: TRBV5-1; D gene: TRBD1; clone size: many; CDR3 protein: CASMPGQVNNEQFF; CDR3 DNA: TGCGCCAGCATGCCCGGACAGGTAAACAATGAGCAGTTCTTC
J gene: TRBJ1-4; V gene: TRBV12-3/TRBV12-4; D gene: .; clone size: many; CDR3 protein: CASSFIAGQVKLFF; CDR3 DNA: TGTGCCAGCAGTTTCATAGCGGGACAAGTAAAACTGTTTTTT
J gene: TRBJ2-7; V gene: TRBV9; D gene: TRBD2; clone size: many; CDR3 protein: CASSVEASGTREQYF; CDR3 DNA: TGTGCCAGCAGCGTAGAGGCTAGCGGGACGAGGGAGCAGTACTTC
J gene: TRBJ2-2; V gene: TRBV5-6; D gene: .; clone size: many; CDR3 protein: CASSPDEGGELFF; CDR3 DNA: TGTGCCAGCAGCCCGGACGAGGGCGGGGAGCTGTTTTTT
J gene: TRBJ1-2; V gene: TRBV29-1; D gene: .; clone size: many; CDR3 protein: CSVTRNYGYTF; CDR3 DNA: TGCAGCGTTACCAGGAACTATGGCTACACCTTC
J gene: TRBJ2-4; V gene: TRBV7-9; D gene: .; clone size: many; CDR3 protein: CASNPRDLAKNIQYF; CDR3 DNA: TGTGCCAGCAACCCCAGAGACCTAGCCAAAAACATTCAGTACTTC
J gene: TRBJ1-3; V gene: TRBV24-1; D gene: .; clone size: many; CDR3 protein: CATSDSSFSGNTIYF; CDR3 DNA: TGTGCCACCAGTGATTCCAGCTTCTCTGGAAACACCATATATTTT
J gene: TRBJ1-4; V gene: TRBV9; D gene: TRBD1; clone size: .; CDR3 protein: CASSVATGETTNEKLFF; CDR3 DNA: TGTGCCAGCAGCGTAGCTACAGGGGAGACAACTAATGAAAAACTGTTTTTT
J gene: TRBJ2-7; V gene: TRBV29-1; D gene: TRBD2; clone size: many; CDR3 protein: CSVKKAGSEQYF; CDR3 DNA: TGCAGCGTCAAGAAAGCGGGGAGCGAGCAGTACTTC
J gene: TRBJ2-3; V gene: TRBV18; D gene: TRBD1; clone size: many; CDR3 protein: CASSRETGGTDTQYF; CDR3 DNA: TGTGCCAGCTCACGGGAGACAGGGGGAACAGATACGCAGTATTTT
J gene: TRBJ1-1; V gene: TRBV28; D gene: .; clone size: many; CDR3 protein: CASSLRGTEAFF; CDR3 DNA: TGTGCCAGCAGTTTGAGGGGCACTGAAGCTTTCTTT
J gene: TRBJ2-1; V gene: TRBV7-9; D gene: TRBD2; clone size: many; CDR3 protein: CASSSQREGYNEQFF; CDR3 DNA: TGTGCCAGCAGCTCGCAGCGGGAGGGGTACAATGAGCAGTTCTTC
J gene: TRBJ2-7; V gene: TRBV15; D gene: .; clone size: many; CDR3 protein: CATSRELADYEQYF; CDR3 DNA: TGTGCCACCAGCAGAGAACTAGCTGACTACGAGCAGTACTTC
J gene: TRBJ2-7; V gene: TRBV25-1; D gene: .; clone size: many; CDR3 protein: CASSGSYEQYF; CDR3 DNA: TGTGCCAGCAGTGGATCCTACGAGCAGTACTTC
J gene: TRBJ1-4; V gene: TRBV6-5; D gene: .; clone size: many; CDR3 protein: CASSFEGPSTNEKLFF; CDR3 DNA: TGTGCCAGCAGTTTCGAGGGACCTTCAACTAATGAAAAACTGTTTTTT
J gene: TRBJ1-6; V gene: TRBV13; D gene: TRBD1; clone size: many; CDR3 protein: CASSSSGGRSPLHF; CDR3 DNA: TGTGCCAGCAGCTCCTCAGGGGGTCGGTCACCCCTCCACTTT
J gene: TRBJ2-2; V gene: TRBV27; D gene: .; clone size: many; CDR3 protein: CASKRGFENTGELFF; CDR3 DNA: TGTGCCAGCAAGAGGGGGTTCGAGAACACCGGGGAGCTGTTTTTT
J gene: TRBJ2-7; V gene: TRBV12-3/TRBV12-4; D gene: .; clone size: many; CDR3 protein: CASSFRPSGEQYF; CDR3 DNA: TGTGCCAGCAGTTTTCGGCCTTCGGGAGAGCAGTACTTC
J gene: TRBJ2-5; V gene: TRBV30; D gene: .; clone size: .; CDR3 protein: CAWKRQGEETQYF; CDR3 DNA: TGTGCCTGGAAGAGGCAGGGTGAAGAGACCCAGTACTTC
J gene: TRBJ2-7; V gene: TRBV3-1; D gene: TRBD2; clone size: many; CDR3 protein: CASSQETSGSSEQYF; CDR3 DNA: TGTGCCAGCAGCCAAGAGACTAGCGGGAGCTCTGAACAGTACTTC
J gene: TRBJ2-7; V gene: TRBV29-1; D gene: TRBD1; clone size: few; CDR3 protein: CSTRQGAYEQYF; CDR3 DNA: TGCAGCACCCGACAGGGTGCCTACGAGCAGTACTTC
J gene: TRBJ1-2; V gene: TRBV19; D gene: .; clone size: many; CDR3 protein: CATSFLQLGYTF; CDR3 DNA: TGTGCCACCTCATTTTTACAGCTTGGCTACACCTTC
J gene: TRBJ2-1; V gene: TRBV5-1; D gene: .; clone size: many; CDR3 protein: CASSLTDGSYNEQFF; CDR3 DNA: TGCGCCAGCAGCTTGACAGACGGCTCCTACAATGAGCAGTTCTTC
J gene: TRBJ1-1; V gene: TRBV19; D gene: .; clone size: .; CDR3 protein: CASSPPRGDEAFF; CDR3 DNA: TGTGCCAGTAGTCCCCCCCGCGGGGATGAAGCTTTCTTT
J gene: TRBJ2-1; V gene: TRBV5-1; D gene: .; clone size: many; CDR3 protein: CASSLAPPDEQFF; CDR3 DNA: TGCGCCAGCAGCTTGGCCCCACCGGATGAGCAGTTCTTC
J gene: TRBJ2-1; V gene: TRBV2; D gene: TRBD1; clone size: .; CDR3 protein: CASSEGAGGREEQFF; CDR3 DNA: TGTGCCAGCAGTGAAGGGGCAGGGGGAAGGGAGGAGCAGTTCTTC
J gene: TRBJ2-1; V gene: TRBV7-6; D gene: TRBD1; clone size: many; CDR3 protein: CASSRQGESYNEQFF; CDR3 DNA: TGTGCCAGCAGCCGCCAGGGGGAGTCCTACAATGAGCAGTTCTTC
J gene: TRBJ2-1; V gene: TRBV7-8; D gene: TRBD1; clone size: many; CDR3 protein: CASSFADRGSYNEQFF; CDR3 DNA: TGTGCCAGCAGCTTCGCCGACAGGGGGTCCTACAATGAGCAGTTCTTC
J gene: TRBJ1-1; V gene: TRBV7-2; D gene: .; clone size: few; CDR3 protein: CASSLETISEAFF; CDR3 DNA: TGTGCCAGCAGCTTAGAGACCATAAGTGAAGCTTTCTTT
J gene: TRBJ2-6; V gene: TRBV28; D gene: .; clone size: few; CDR3 protein: CASANSGSHSGANVLTF; CDR3 DNA: TGTGCCAGCGCTAACTCTGGAAGTCACTCTGGGGCCAACGTCCTGACTTTC
J gene: TRBJ1-1; V gene: TRBV28; D gene: TRBD1; clone size: few; CDR3 protein: CASSFWDRVNTEAFF; CDR3 DNA: TGTGCCAGCAGTTTTTGGGACAGGGTGAACACTGAAGCTTTCTTT
J gene: TRBJ2-1; V gene: TRBV7-9; D gene: .; clone size: .; CDR3 protein: CASSLAGASRVEQFF; CDR3 DNA: TGTGCCAGCAGCTTAGCGGGGGCTAGCAGGGTTGAGCAGTTCTTC
J gene: TRBJ2-1; V gene: TRBV27; D gene: .; clone size: many; CDR3 protein: CASSAGGGALNEQFF; CDR3 DNA: TGTGCCAGCAGTGCCGGTGGGGGGGCGCTCAATGAGCAGTTCTTC
J gene: TRBJ2-1; V gene: TRBV9; D gene: TRBD2; clone size: medium-sized; CDR3 protein: CASSPQGLAVYNEQFF; CDR3 DNA: TGTGCCAGCAGCCCACAAGGACTAGCGGTATACAATGAGCAGTTCTTC
J gene: TRBJ1-5; V gene: TRBV28; D gene: TRBD1; clone size: many; CDR3 protein: CASRADRGNQPQHF; CDR3 DNA: TGTGCCAGCAGAGCCGACAGGGGCAATCAGCCCCAGCATTTT
J gene: TRBJ1-2; V gene: TRBV29-1; D gene: .; clone size: .; CDR3 protein: CSGLEQIGYTF; CDR3 DNA: TGCAGCGGTTTGGAGCAAATTGGCTACACCTTC
J gene: TRBJ2-7; V gene: TRBV6-1; D gene: TRBD2; clone size: few; CDR3 protein: CASRGWEGSYEQYF; CDR3 DNA: TGTGCCAGCAGAGGATGGGAGGGCTCCTACGAGCAGTACTTC
J gene: TRBJ1-5; V gene: TRBV6-4; D gene: .; clone size: many; CDR3 protein: CASSDEWDFSNQPQHF; CDR3 DNA: TGTGCCAGCAGTGACGAGTGGGATTTTAGCAATCAGCCCCAGCATTTT
J gene: TRBJ1-6; V gene: TRBV27; D gene: TRBD1; clone size: many; CDR3 protein: CASTRTGLNSPLHF; CDR3 DNA: TGTGCCAGCACCCGGACAGGTCTGAATTCACCCCTCCACTTT
J gene: TRBJ2-3; V gene: TRBV10-2; D gene: TRBD2; clone size: many; CDR3 protein: CASSESRREADTQYF; CDR3 DNA: TGCGCCAGCAGTGAGAGTAGGCGGGAGGCAGATACGCAGTATTTT
J gene: TRBJ2-4; V gene: TRBV2; D gene: .; clone size: many; CDR3 protein: CASSPQDLLAKNIQYF; CDR3 DNA: TGTGCCAGCAGCCCTCAGGACCTCCTAGCCAAAAACATTCAGTACTTC
J gene: TRBJ2-1; V gene: TRBV20-1; D gene: .; clone size: many; CDR3 protein: CSASRGSYNEQFF; CDR3 DNA: TGCAGTGCTTCACGGGGGTCCTACAATGAGCAGTTCTTC
J gene: TRBJ1-5; V gene: TRBV14; D gene: .; clone size: many; CDR3 protein: CASSQGQGAFSPQHF; CDR3 DNA: TGTGCCAGCAGCCAAGGGCAGGGCGCTTTCTCGCCCCAGCATTTT
J gene: TRBJ1-4; V gene: TRBV28; D gene: .; clone size: .; CDR3 protein: CASSASAAINEKLFF; CDR3 DNA: TGTGCCAGCAGTGCCTCGGCGGCGATTAATGAAAAACTGTTTTTT
J gene: TRBJ2-5; V gene: TRBV21-1; D gene: .; clone size: .; CDR3 protein: CASSKGKGPCQETQYF; CDR3 DNA: TGTGCCAGCAGCAAAGGGAAGGGACCTTGCCAAGAGACCCAGTACTTC
J gene: TRBJ2-7; V gene: TRBV18; D gene: .; clone size: many; CDR3 protein: CASSQTLDSYEQYF; CDR3 DNA: TGTGCCAGCTCACAGACACTCGACAGCTACGAGCAGTACTTC
J gene: TRBJ1-2; V gene: TRBV6-5; D gene: .; clone size: many; CDR3 protein: CASSYQGANYGYTF; CDR3 DNA: TGTGCCAGCAGTTACCAAGGGGCTAACTATGGCTACACCTTC
J gene: TRBJ1-1; V gene: TRBV4-1; D gene: TRBD1; clone size: many; CDR3 protein: CASSQGTGTTEAFF; CDR3 DNA: TGCGCCAGCAGCCAAGGGACAGGGACCACTGAAGCTTTCTTT
J gene: TRBJ1-6; V gene: TRBV5-1; D gene: .; clone size: many; CDR3 protein: CASSSGRNNSPLHF; CDR3 DNA: TGCGCCAGCAGCTCGGGCAGAAATAATTCACCCCTCCACTTT
J gene: TRBJ1-5; V gene: TRBV10-3; D gene: .; clone size: few; CDR3 protein: CAISEYRASNQPQHF; CDR3 DNA: TGTGCCATCAGCGAATACAGGGCTAGCAATCAGCCCCAGCATTTT
J gene: TRBJ2-7; V gene: TRBV2; D gene: TRBD2; clone size: .; CDR3 protein: CASSARIAGALGEQYF; CDR3 DNA: TGTGCCAGCAGCGCTCGGATAGCGGGGGCCCTGGGAGAGCAGTACTTC
J gene: TRBJ2-4; V gene: TRBV18; D gene: .; clone size: few; CDR3 protein: CASSPAGRGNIQYF; CDR3 DNA: TGTGCCAGCTCACCTGCGGGCAGGGGAAACATTCAGTACTTC
J gene: TRBJ2-1; V gene: TRBV9; D gene: TRBD2; clone size: many; CDR3 protein: CASSPQAGGGYNEQFF; CDR3 DNA: TGTGCCAGCAGCCCGCAAGCGGGAGGAGGATACAATGAGCAGTTCTTC